This T cell receptor (beta chain) originates from a study of T cell responses to AZD1222 COVID-19 vaccine. Study-wide findings and caveats: Reportedly, close to half of spike-specific TCRs are directed against unmutated variant regions. Seropositive AZD1222 recipients at baseline numbered only 6 or 7. Most donors were white British, females outnumbered males, and clonal diversity was possibly underestimated.

Germline CDR1 is SGHNT and CDR2 is YYREEE (reference sequence). This CDR3 is 14 amino acids long. V lost 4 bases and J lost 3, with 14 bases in between. Sequenced by immunoSEQ multiplex PCR; TCRdb stores in-frame clones only, minus some. The table lists 75,000 to 95,000 clones, roughly 86% of them singletons, with roughly 2.8% in the top ten. With regard to this clone: Its antigen is unidentified.

Source: peripheral blood, taken on day 0 of MenACWY control vaccination. This sequence was found in an adult in good health. The rearrangement links TRBV5-4 to TRBJ2-7; D might be TRBD2 (7 bases). CDR3 loop: CASSPGGQNYEQYF. CDR3 nucleotide sequence: TGTGCCAGCAGCCCCGGGGGGCAGAACTACGAGCAGTACTTC. Supplemented by reference TRBV5-4 and TRBJ2-7, the full variable domain reads ETGVTQSPTHLIKTRGQQVTLRCSSQSGHNTVSWYQQALGQGPQFIFQYYREEENGRGNFPPRFSGLQFPNYSSELNVNALELDDSALYLCASSPGGQNYEQYFGPGTRLTVT.